Shown below are 13 T cell receptor beta chains from a single sample sequenced in a study of T cells in narcolepsy (dated by TCRdb to about 2018). The library was made by the immunoSEQ multiplex PCR assay. Entries here come from immuneACCESS through TCRdb and include only in-frame sequences with V and J called. Some clones fail to appear in such tables; in the studies checked, an unresolved V gene covers under half of the shortfall, and the cause of the remainder is unknown. The sample has 18,000 or so clones on record, over 75% of them singletons. In total, the top ten clones hold 0.72% of the sample. Sequencing input: memory (CD45RA-) CD4+ T cells from blood. The cell subset or site label here, explained by the study, means: memory T cells sorted ex vivo from peripheral blood. These receptors were taken from a human donor in good health.

In its sample, this clone was seen once. The chain is built from TRBV6-5 and TRBJ2-5; 7 nucleotides align to TRBD1. CDR1 and CDR2 (germline): MNHEY, SVGAGI. V was clipped by 4 bases and J by 6 bases; unmatched bases: 5. This CDR3 region has 13 residues. The CDR3 DNA reads as TGTGCCAGCAGTTTACAGGGGCAAAAGACCCAGTACTTC. It encodes CASSLQGQKTQYF.

V is TRBV6-1 and J is TRBJ2-3; D is unclear. This CDR3 has 11 residues. CDR1 is MNHNS, CDR2 SASEGT, per germline. V was cut by 2 bases and J by 7 bases, with 4 bases left in between. In DNA form, the CDR3 reads TGTGCCAGCAGTGAAAGAAATACGCAGTATTTT. Protein: CASSERNTQYF.

The chain couples TRBV30 to TRBJ2-7; D remains unclear. Trimming cost V 2 bases and J 6 bases, with 14 bases left between them. Per germline, CDR1 GTSNPN and CDR2 SVGIG (reference sequence). This CDR3 is built from 13 residues. CDR3 nucleotide sequence: TGTGCCTGGAGTCCAGCCGGCCTTCGCGAGCAGTACTTC. The encoded protein is CAWSPAGLREQYF.

V and J are TRBV5-1 and TRBJ2-1; D ambiguous. Trimming removed 4 bases from V and 5 bases from J, with 19 bases in between. The germline CDR1 and CDR2 sequences are SGHRS and YFSETQ. CDR3 size: 16 residues. CDR3 loop: CASSHPRAFSNNEQFF. The CDR3 DNA sequence: TGCGCCAGCAGCCATCCCCGAGCTTTCAGCAACAATGAGCAGTTCTTC.

This clone was detected a few times. J is TRBJ2-1 and V is TRBV6-1, with D possibly being TRBD1 (6 bases). V was shortened by 6 bases and J by 9 bases, with 15 bases between the two germline ends. The CDR3 is 13 amino acids. CDR1 is MNHNS, CDR2 SASEGT, per germline. The CDR3 DNA sequence: TGTGCCAGCAGAGCTTCACAGGGACCTGAGCAGTTCTTC. Amino acid sequence: CASRASQGPEQFF.

The rearrangement links TRBV7-8 to TRBJ2-5; D not resolved. Germline V gene data show CDR1 as SGHVS and CDR2 as FQNEAQ. V was cut by 6 bases and J by 0 bases, with 5 bases left in between. CDR3 length equals 12 residues. The CDR3, as DNA: TGTGCCAGCAGGTGGAACCAAGAGACCCAGTACTTC. This gives the protein CASRWNQETQYF.

The chain employs TRBV6-1 and TRBJ1-6; D is possibly TRBD1 (5 bases). V lost 4 bases and J lost 7, with 5 bases in between. Looked up from germline, CDR1 is MNHNS and CDR2 is SASEGT. This CDR3 is 12 amino acids long. This chain's CDR3 is CASSGDNSPLHF. Here the CDR3 DNA reads TGTGCCAGCAGTGGGGACAATTCACCCCTCCACTTT.

The V and J genes are TRBV7-9 and TRBJ1-3; the D is unclear. V lost 6 bases and J lost 4, with 16 bases in between. Germline CDR1 is SEHNR and CDR2 is FQNEAQ (reference sequence). The CDR3 covers 15 residues. The CDR3 spells CASRPPPRLGNTIYF. CDR3 bases: TGTGCCAGCAGACCTCCGCCCAGGCTCGGAAACACCATATATTTT. The whole variable domain, filled in from reference TRBV7-9 and TRBJ1-3, reads DTGVSQNPRHKITKRGQNVTFRCDPISEHNRLYWYRQTLGQGPEFLTYFQNEAQLEKSRLLSDRFSAERPKGSFSTLEIQRTEQGDSAMYLCASRPPPRLGNTIYFGEGSWLTVV.

The chain combines TRBV5-1 with TRBJ2-5; possibly TRBD2 for D (6 bases). Germline V CDR1 and CDR2: SGHRS, YFSETQ. Between the trimmed V and J ends, which lost 3 bases and 5 bases, there was a span of 11 bases. This CDR3 region has 13 residues. CDR3 sequence: CASSSQRAETQYF. The CDR3 DNA reads as TGCGCCAGCAGCTCCCAGCGGGCGGAGACCCAGTACTTC.

V gene TRBV5-4 combines with J gene TRBJ2-1; a weak D match, TRBD2 (5 bases). Per germline, CDR1 SGHNT and CDR2 YYREEE (reference sequence). Trimming took off 2 bases at V and 0 bases at J, with 12 bases between the two ends. This CDR3 spans 16 amino acids. The CDR3 DNA reads as TGTGCCAGCAGCTTAAGCGGCGGCGGCTCCTACAATGAGCAGTTCTTC. This sequence encodes CASSLSGGGSYNEQFF. The full variable domain, with the rest looked up from reference TRBV5-4 and TRBJ2-1, is ETGVTQSPTHLIKTRGQQVTLRCSSQSGHNTVSWYQQALGQGPQFIFQYYREEENGRGNFPPRFSGLQFPNYSSELNVNALELDDSALYLCASSLSGGGSYNEQFFGPGTRLTVL.

V and J are TRBV30 and TRBJ1-2; D call uncertain. The V gene lost 8 bases and the J gene lost 2 bases, with 18 bases spanning the gap. The CDR3 runs to 14 residues. The V gene's germline CDR1 is GTSNPN and CDR2 SVGIG (reference sequence). Here the CDR3 DNA reads TGTGCCGGTCACGTGGGTGGGAGGAACTATGGCTACACCTTC. Protein product: CAGHVGGRNYGYTF.

The chain employs TRBV7-2 and TRBJ1-2; D gene uncertain. V was pared by 5 bases and J by 8 bases, with 21 bases between. The CDR3 is 15 residues long. Per germline, CDR1 SGHTA and CDR2 FQGNSA. The CDR3 here is CASSPSVRLTGGYTF. The CDR3 nucleotides read TGTGCCAGCAGCCCCTCGGTTCGCCTAACGGGGGGCTACACCTTC.

V and J are TRBV7-8 and TRBJ2-3, with 11 bases fitting TRBD2. V dropped 5 bases and J dropped 6; count of bases not matched to a gene: 13. CDR1 is SGHVS, CDR2 FQNEAQ, per germline. The CDR3 spans 17 residues. This CDR3 reads CASSLERSGRAADTQYF. The DNA of the CDR3 is TGTGCCAGCAGCCTAGAACGTAGCGGGAGGGCCGCGGATACGCAGTATTTT.